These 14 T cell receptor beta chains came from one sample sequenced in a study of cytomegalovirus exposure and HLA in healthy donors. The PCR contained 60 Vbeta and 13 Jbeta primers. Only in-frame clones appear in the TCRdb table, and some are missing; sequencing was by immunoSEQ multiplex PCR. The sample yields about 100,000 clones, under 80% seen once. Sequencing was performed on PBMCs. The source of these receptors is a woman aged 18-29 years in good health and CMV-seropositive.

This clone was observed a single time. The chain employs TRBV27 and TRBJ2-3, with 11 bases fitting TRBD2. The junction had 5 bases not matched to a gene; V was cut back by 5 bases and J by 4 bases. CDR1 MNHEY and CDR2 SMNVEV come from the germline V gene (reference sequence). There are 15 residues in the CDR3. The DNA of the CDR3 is TGTGCCAGCAGTCCACTAGCGGGAGCTGCAGATACGCAGTATTTT. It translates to CASSPLAGAADTQYF.

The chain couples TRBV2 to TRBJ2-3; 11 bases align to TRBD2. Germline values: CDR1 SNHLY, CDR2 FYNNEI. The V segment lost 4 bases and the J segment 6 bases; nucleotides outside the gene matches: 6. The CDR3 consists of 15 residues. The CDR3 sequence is CASSATSGSGDTQYF. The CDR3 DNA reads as TGTGCCAGCAGTGCAACTAGCGGGAGTGGGGATACGCAGTATTTT. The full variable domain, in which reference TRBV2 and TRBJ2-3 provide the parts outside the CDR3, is EPEVTQTPSHQVTQMGQEVILRCVPISNHLYFYWYRQILGQKVEFLVSFYNNEISEKSEIFDDQFSVERPDGSNFTLKIRSTKLEDSAMYFCASSATSGSGDTQYFGPGTRLTVL.

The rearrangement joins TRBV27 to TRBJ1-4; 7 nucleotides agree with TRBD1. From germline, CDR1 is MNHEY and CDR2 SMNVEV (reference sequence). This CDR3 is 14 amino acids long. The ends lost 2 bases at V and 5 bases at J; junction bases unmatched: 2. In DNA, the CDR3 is TGTGCCAGCAGTTTACGAGGGGGCAATGAAAAACTGTTTTTT. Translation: CASSLRGGNEKLFF.

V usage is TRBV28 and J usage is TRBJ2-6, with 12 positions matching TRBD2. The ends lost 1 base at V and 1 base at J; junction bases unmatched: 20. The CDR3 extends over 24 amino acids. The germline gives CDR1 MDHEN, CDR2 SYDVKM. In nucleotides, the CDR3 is TGTGCCAGCAGTTTATTCTGGCGGTCCCGGGGGACTAGCGGGCGAGCTTCTGGGGCCAACGTCCTGACTTTC. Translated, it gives CASSLFWRSRGTSGRASGANVLTF.

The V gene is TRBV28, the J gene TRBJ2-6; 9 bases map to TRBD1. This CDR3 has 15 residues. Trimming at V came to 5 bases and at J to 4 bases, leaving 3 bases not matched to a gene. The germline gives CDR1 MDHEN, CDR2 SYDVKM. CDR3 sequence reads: CASSPQGAGANVLTF. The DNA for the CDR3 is TGTGCCAGCAGTCCACAGGGGGCAGGGGCCAACGTCCTGACTTTC.

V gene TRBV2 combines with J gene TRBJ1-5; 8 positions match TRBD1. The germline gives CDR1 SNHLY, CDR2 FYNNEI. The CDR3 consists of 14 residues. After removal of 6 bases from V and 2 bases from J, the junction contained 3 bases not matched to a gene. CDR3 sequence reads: CASSPGQGNQPQHF. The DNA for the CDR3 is TGTGCCAGCAGCCCGGGACAGGGCAATCAGCCCCAGCATTTT. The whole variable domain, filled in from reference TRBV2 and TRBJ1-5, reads EPEVTQTPSHQVTQMGQEVILRCVPISNHLYFYWYRQILGQKVEFLVSFYNNEISEKSEIFDDQFSVERPDGSNFTLKIRSTKLEDSAMYFCASSPGQGNQPQHFGDGTRLSIL.

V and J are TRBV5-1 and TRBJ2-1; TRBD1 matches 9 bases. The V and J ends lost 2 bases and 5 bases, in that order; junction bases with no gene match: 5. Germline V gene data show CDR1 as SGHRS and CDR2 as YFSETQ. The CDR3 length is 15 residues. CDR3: CASSFRDRDHNEQFF. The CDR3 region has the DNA TGCGCCAGCAGCTTCCGGGACAGGGACCACAATGAGCAGTTCTTC.

The CDR3 is CASSLGLAGPYEQYF. Written as DNA, the CDR3 is TGTGCCAGCAGTTTAGGACTAGCGGGGCCCTACGAGCAGTACTTC. The J gene is TRBJ2-7, the V gene TRBV27; 12 nucleotides align to TRBD2. The CDR3 length is 15 residues. Germline-derived CDR1 and CDR2 are MNHEY and SMNVEV (reference sequence). Losses at the gene ends were 2 bases for V and 2 bases for J; bases not matched to a gene: 1.

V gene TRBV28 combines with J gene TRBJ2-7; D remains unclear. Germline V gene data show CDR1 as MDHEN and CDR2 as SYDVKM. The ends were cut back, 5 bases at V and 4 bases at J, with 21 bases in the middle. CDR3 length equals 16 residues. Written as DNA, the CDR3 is TGTGCCAGCAGTCTCCCCTCGCGGAAGGTCATGTACGAGCAGTACTTC. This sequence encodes CASSLPSRKVMYEQYF. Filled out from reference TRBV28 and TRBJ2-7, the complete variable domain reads DVKVTQSSRYLVKRTGEKVFLECVQDMDHENMFWYRQDPGLGLRLIYFSYDVKMKEKGDIPEGYSVSREKKERFSLILESASTNQTSMYLCASSLPSRKVMYEQYFGPGTRLTVT.

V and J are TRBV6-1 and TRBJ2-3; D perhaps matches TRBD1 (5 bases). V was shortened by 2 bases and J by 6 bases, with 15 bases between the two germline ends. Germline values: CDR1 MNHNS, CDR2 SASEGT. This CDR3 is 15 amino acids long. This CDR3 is CASSETGPARDTQYF. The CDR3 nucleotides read TGTGCCAGCAGTGAAACAGGCCCCGCACGGGATACGCAGTATTTT.

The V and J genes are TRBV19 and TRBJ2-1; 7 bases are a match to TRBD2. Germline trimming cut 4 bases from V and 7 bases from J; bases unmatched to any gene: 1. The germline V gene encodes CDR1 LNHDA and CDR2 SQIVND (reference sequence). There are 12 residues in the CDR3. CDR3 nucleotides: TGTGCCAGTAGTACGGGGGGTAATGAGCAGTTCTTC. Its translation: CASSTGGNEQFF.

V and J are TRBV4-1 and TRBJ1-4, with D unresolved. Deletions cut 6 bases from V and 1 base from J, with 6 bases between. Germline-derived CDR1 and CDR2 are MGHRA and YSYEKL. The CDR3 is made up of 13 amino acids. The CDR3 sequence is CASSILTNEKLFF. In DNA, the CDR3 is TGCGCCAGCAGTATACTAACTAATGAAAAACTGTTTTTT.

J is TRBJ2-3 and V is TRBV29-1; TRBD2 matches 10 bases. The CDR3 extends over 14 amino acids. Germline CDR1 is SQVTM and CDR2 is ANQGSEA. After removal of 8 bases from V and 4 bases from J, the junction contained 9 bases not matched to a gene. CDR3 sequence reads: CSPDGLAGADTQYF. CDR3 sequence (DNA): TGCAGCCCAGATGGGCTAGCGGGGGCAGATACGCAGTATTTT.

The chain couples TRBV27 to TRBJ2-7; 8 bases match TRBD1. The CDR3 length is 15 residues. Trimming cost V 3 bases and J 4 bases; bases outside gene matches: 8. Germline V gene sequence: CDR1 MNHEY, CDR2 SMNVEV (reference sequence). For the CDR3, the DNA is TGTGCCAGCAGTTTTGTGGGCAGGGGGCTGTACGAGCAGTACTTC. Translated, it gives CASSFVGRGLYEQYF.